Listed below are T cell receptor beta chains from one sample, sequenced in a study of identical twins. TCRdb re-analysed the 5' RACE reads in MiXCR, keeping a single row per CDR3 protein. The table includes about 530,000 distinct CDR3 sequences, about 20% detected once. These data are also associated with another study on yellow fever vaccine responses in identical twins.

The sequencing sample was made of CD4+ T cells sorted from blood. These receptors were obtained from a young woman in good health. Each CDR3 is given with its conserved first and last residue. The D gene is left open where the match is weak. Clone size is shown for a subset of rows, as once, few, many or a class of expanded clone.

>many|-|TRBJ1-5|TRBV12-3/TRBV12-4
TGTGCCAGCAGTCCTTCATATAGCAATCAGCCCCAGCATTTT
CASSPSYSNQPQHF
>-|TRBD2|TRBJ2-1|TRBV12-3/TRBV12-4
TGTGCCAGCACCCTCGGACTAGCGGGGAACAATGAGCAGTTCTTC
CASTLGLAGNNEQFF
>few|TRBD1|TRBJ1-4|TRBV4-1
TGCGCCAGCAGCCATCAGACAGGGCCTAATGAAAAACTGTTTTTT
CASSHQTGPNEKLFF
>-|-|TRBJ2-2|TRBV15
TGTGCCACCAGCAGAGTATTGGCCGGGGAGCTGTTTTTT
CATSRVLAGELFF
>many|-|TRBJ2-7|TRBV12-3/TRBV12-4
TGTGCCAGCAGCCCAGGACTGGTCTACGAGCAGTACTTC
CASSPGLVYEQYF
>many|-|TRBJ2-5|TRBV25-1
TGTGCCAGCAGTGAAGAAGGGATAGGAAGTACAAGGGAGACCCAGTACTTC
CASSEEGIGSTRETQYF
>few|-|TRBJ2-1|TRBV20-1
TGCAGTGCCCCGACCGTTAGCTCCTACAATGAGCAGTTCTTC
CSAPTVSSYNEQFF
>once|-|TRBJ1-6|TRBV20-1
TGCAGTGCTACGAAGACCCGGACGGTGAATTCACCCCTCCACTTT
CSATKTRTVNSPLHF
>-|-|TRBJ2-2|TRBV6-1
TGTGCCAGCAGCCCCCCTCTTCCCCCCGGGGAGCTGTTTTTT
CASSPPLPPGELFF
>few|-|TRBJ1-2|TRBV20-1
TGCAGTGCTAGAGATAAGGTCGGCGGCTACACCTTC
CSARDKVGGYTF
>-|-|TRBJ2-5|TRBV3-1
TGTGCCAGCAGCCAAGCTCTCCAGGGCGGGTTGGAGACCCAGTACTTC
CASSQALQGGLETQYF
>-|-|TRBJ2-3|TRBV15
TGTGCCACCAGCAGAGCCTCCGGGACGCACACAGATACGCAGTATTTT
CATSRASGTHTDTQYF
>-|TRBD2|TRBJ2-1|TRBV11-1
TGTGCCAGCAGCTTAGTGGAACTAGCGGGAGGACTTTACAATGAGCAGTTCTTC
CASSLVELAGGLYNEQFF
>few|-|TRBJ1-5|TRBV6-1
TGTGCCAGCGCGGGGGGGGCAGGGAGGCAGCCCCAGCATTTT
CASAGGAGRQPQHF
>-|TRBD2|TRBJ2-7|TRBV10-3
TGTGCCATCAGCGGACTAGCGGGAGGTTTATACGAGCAGTACTTC
CAISGLAGGLYEQYF
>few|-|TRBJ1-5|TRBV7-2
TGTGCCAGCAGCGATACAGGGAATCAGCCCCAGCATTTT
CASSDTGNQPQHF
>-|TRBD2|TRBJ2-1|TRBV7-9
TGTGCCAGCAGCCCGGGACTAGCGGGGGCGCCTTACAATGAGCAGTTCTTC
CASSPGLAGAPYNEQFF
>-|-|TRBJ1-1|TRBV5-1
TGCGCCAGCAGCTTGCGCACCGACACTTTGAACACTGAAGCTTTCTTT
CASSLRTDTLNTEAFF
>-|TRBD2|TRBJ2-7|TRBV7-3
TGTGCCAGCAGCTTAATGCCGACTAGCGCTTACGAGCAGTACTTC
CASSLMPTSAYEQYF
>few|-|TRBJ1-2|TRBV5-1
TGCGCCAGCAAAGGGCTTCCAGGAGGCTATGGCTACACCTTC
CASKGLPGGYGYTF
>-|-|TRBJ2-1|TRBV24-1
TGTGCCGCCAGTCTACTCAATGAGCAGTTCTTC
CAASLLNEQFF
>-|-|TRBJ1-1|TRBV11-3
TGTGCCAGCAGCTCGACTGGGGTGGCGAGTACTGAAGCTTTCTTT
CASSSTGVASTEAFF